The 10 T cell receptor beta chains below come from one sample, sequenced in a study of T-cell memory formation after mild COVID-19. One entry per CDR3 protein, called by TCRdb with MiXCR from the 5' RACE reads. This sample has 300,000 to 400,000 distinct CDR3 sequences; about 21% occur once, and the top ten carry around 12%. Sequencing was performed on PBMCs or a T cell subset sorted from them (not recorded which). The receptors derive from an adult woman who had mild COVID-19 (a few samples of this study predate the infection). Cell type and time point are not known.

This clonotype was detected only a few times. The V and J genes are TRBV20-1 and TRBJ2-2, with D unclear. Per germline, CDR1 DFQATT and CDR2 SNEGSKA (reference sequence). Trimming removed 1 base from V and 3 bases from J, with 9 bases in between. This CDR3 is built from 14 residues. CDR3 bases: TGCAGTGCTAGAGTGCTTTCGTACACCGGGGAGCTGTTTTTT. Translated: CSARVLSYTGELFF.

This clonotype was seen a handful of times. The rearrangement links TRBV4-1 to TRBJ1-1, with no clear D. The CDR3 is made up of 16 amino acids. Germline CDR1 reads MGHRA; CDR2 reads YSYEKL. The V gene lost 0 bases and the J gene lost 0 bases, with 11 bases spanning the gap. The CDR3 loop reads CASSQDFRRLNTEAFF. As DNA, the CDR3 is TGCGCCAGCAGCCAAGACTTCAGACGGTTGAACACTGAAGCTTTCTTT.

This sequence joins TRBV7-8 and TRBJ2-2, with D perhaps being TRBD1 or TRBD2 (6 bases each). Trimming took off 1 base at V and 2 bases at J, with 11 bases between the two ends. The CDR3 is 16 residues long. Germline CDR1 and CDR2: SGHVS and FQNEAQ. The CDR3, as DNA: TGTGCCAGCAGCTTAGTGGCGGGACATAACACCGGGGAGCTGTTTTTT. Translation gives CASSLVAGHNTGELFF.

The rearrangement uses TRBV20-1 and TRBJ2-1; no clear D. Germline values: CDR1 DFQATT, CDR2 SNEGSKA (reference sequence). The CDR3 loop spans 15 amino acids. V lost 4 bases to trimming and J lost 3 bases, with 16 bases between them. The CDR3 spells CSATGPSDGYNEQFF. The CDR3 DNA follows: TGCAGTGCTACGGGTCCGAGTGACGGCTACAATGAGCAGTTCTTC.

Of note for this clonotype: A much bigger clone sits one base away, suggesting this may be a read error. The chain couples TRBV7-9 to TRBJ2-1; 13 positions agree with TRBD2. The germline gives CDR1 SEHNR, CDR2 FQNEAQ (reference sequence). Trimming cost V 4 bases and J 8 bases; bases outside gene matches: 5. The CDR3 length is 15 residues. For the CDR3, the DNA is TGTGCCAGCAGCTACGGACTAGCGGGAGTATATGAGCAGTTCTTC. Translating it yields CASSYGLAGVYEQFF. The variable domain in full, with the rest retrieved from reference TRBV7-9 and TRBJ2-1, is DTGVSQNPRHKITKRGQNVTFRCDPISEHNRLYWYRQTLGQGPEFLTYFQNEAQLEKSRLLSDRFSAERPKGSFSTLEIQRTEQGDSAMYLCASSYGLAGVYEQFFGPGTRLTVL.

This clonotype occurred a few times. This sequence joins TRBV5-1 and TRBJ2-6; 10 bases agree with TRBD1. Looked up from germline, CDR1 is SGHRS and CDR2 is YFSETQ. There are 17 residues in the CDR3. The V segment lost 3 bases and the J segment 1 base; nucleotides outside the gene matches: 4. In DNA form, the CDR3 reads TGCGCCAGCAGCTCCGGGACAGGGGATTCTGGGGCCAACGTCCTGACTTTC. Its protein is CASSSGTGDSGANVLTF.

This clonotype was seen a few times. The rearrangement links TRBV18 to TRBJ2-5; TRBD2 aligns across 8 bases. V gave up 5 bases and J gave up 0 bases; unmatched junction bases: 8. Germline CDR1 is KGHSH and CDR2 is LQKENI. The CDR3 runs to 16 residues. The CDR3 protein is CASSSGLAANQETQYF. CDR3 nucleotide sequence: TGTGCCAGCTCATCCGGACTAGCCGCCAACCAAGAGACCCAGTACTTC.

The J gene is TRBJ2-7, the V gene TRBV14; 8 nucleotides line up with TRBD1. The CDR3 spans 16 residues. Germline assignment: CDR1 SGHDN and CDR2 FVKESK. With V trimmed by 3 bases and J by 6 bases, 13 bases remained unmatched. CDR3 sequence reads: CASSHTFGQGSREQYF. CDR3 bases: TGTGCCAGCAGCCACACTTTCGGACAGGGTTCCCGCGAGCAGTACTTC.

This clonotype was found a few times. The J gene is TRBJ2-7, the V gene TRBV5-1; 8 nucleotides match TRBD1. V lost 0 bases and J lost 5; bases outside the gene matches: 7. The CDR3 consists of 15 residues. Germline V gene sequence: CDR1 SGHRS, CDR2 YFSETQ. The CDR3 loop reads CASSLEGRGHDEQYF. For the CDR3, the DNA is TGCGCCAGCAGCTTGGAGGGCAGGGGGCATGACGAGCAGTACTTC. Looking up the rest from reference TRBV5-1 and TRBJ2-7 gives the full variable domain: KAGVTQTPRYLIKTRGQQVTLSCSPISGHRSVSWYQQTPGQGLQFLFEYFSETQRNKGNFPGRFSGRQFSNSRSEMNVSTLELGDSALYLCASSLEGRGHDEQYFGPGTRLTVT.

The chain links TRBV18 to TRBJ1-6; a weak D match, TRBD1 (6 bases). V was pared by 7 bases and J by 4 bases, with 11 bases between. Per germline, CDR1 KGHSH and CDR2 LQKENI. The CDR3 length is 14 residues. The CDR3 here is CASLQDRYNSPLHF. In DNA, the CDR3 is TGTGCCAGCTTACAGGACAGATATAATTCACCCCTCCACTTT. The entire variable domain, with the rest obtained from reference TRBV18 and TRBJ1-6, is as follows: NAGVMQNPRHLVRRRGQEARLRCSPMKGHSHVYWYRQLPEEGLKFMVYLQKENIIDESGMPKERFSAEFPKEGPSILRIQQVVRGDSAAYFCASLQDRYNSPLHFGNGTRLTVT.